The 28 T cell receptor beta chains listed next were all sequenced from one sample in a study of graft-versus-host responses after intestinal transplantation. The assay was immunoSEQ multiplex PCR, and TCRdb's table has in-frame clones only and misses some. In the table there are more than 25,000 clones, about 92% of which are singletons. This specimen consisted of PBMCs, obtained 18 days after transplant. Source of these receptors: a human patient who received an intestinal transplant, so some T cells may come from the graft donor.

The chain has TRBV14 and TRBJ2-5; D gene unclear. Germline CDR1 SGHDN, CDR2 FVKESK. V lost 0 bases, J lost 1 base, and 12 bases lay in between. CDR3 size: 16 residues. The chain's CDR3 is CASSQERWPIQETQYF. CDR3 DNA: TGTGCCAGCAGCCAAGAGAGGTGGCCCATCCAAGAGACCCAGTACTTC.

The chain carries TRBV5-1 and TRBJ2-7; 7 bases align to TRBD1. Trimming cost V 2 bases and J 5 bases; bases outside gene matches: 13. The V gene's germline CDR1 is SGHRS and CDR2 YFSETQ. The CDR3 consists of 16 residues. The DNA of the CDR3 is TGCGCCAGCAGCTTAAGGGGTGAGGGGGCTCGCCACGAGCAGTACTTC. This translates into CASSLRGEGARHEQYF.

The gene calls are TRBV9 and TRBJ1-5; tentatively, D is TRBD1 (5 bases). This CDR3 is 14 amino acids long. The V and J ends lost 3 bases and 5 bases respectively, with 12 bases between them. CDR1 and CDR2 from the germline V gene are SGDLS and YYNGEE. The CDR3 protein is CASSAGGDYQPQHF. CDR3 nucleotides: TGTGCCAGCAGCGCTGGGGGGGACTATCAGCCCCAGCATTTT. Full variable domain (outside the CDR3, taken from reference TRBV9 and TRBJ1-5): DSGVTQTPKHLITATGQRVTLRCSPRSGDLSVYWYQQSLDQGLQFLIQYYNGEERAKGNILERFSAQQFPDLHSELNLSSLELGDSALYFCASSAGGDYQPQHFGDGTRLSIL.

CDR3 sequence (DNA): TGTGCCAGCAGCTTGGGGTATGGCTACACCTTC. Residues: CASSLGYGYTF. The genes are TRBV5-8 and TRBJ1-2; D gene unclear. This CDR3 spans 11 amino acids. Germline-derived CDR1 and CDR2 are SGHTS and YDEGEE. Trimming took 0 bases from V and 5 from J, leaving 2 bases between them.

V and J are TRBV5-1 and TRBJ1-4, with 7 bases identical to TRBD1. V shed 4 bases, J shed 4 bases, and the junction held 7 bases outside the gene matches. Germline CDR1 and CDR2: SGHRS and YFSETQ. CDR3 length equals 15 residues. The CDR3 protein is CASSLGTVNNEKLFF. CDR3 sequence (DNA): TGCGCCAGCAGCCTGGGGACAGTTAATAATGAAAAACTGTTTTTT.

CDR3 DNA: TGTGCCAGCAGCTTAAACCTCGGCGACAAGCGGGGGGGCCGTACAGATACGCAGTATTTT. It specifies CASSLNLGDKRGGRTDTQYF. This chain connects TRBV7-8 to TRBJ2-3; 10 nucleotides line up with TRBD2. The junction had 17 bases not matched to a gene; V was cut back by 2 bases and J by 3 bases. The CDR3 totals 20 residues. Germline CDR1 and CDR2: SGHVS and FQNEAQ.

The rearrangement links TRBV19 to TRBJ1-2, with D possibly being TRBD1 (5 bases). CDR1 and CDR2 (germline): LNHDA, SQIVND (reference sequence). V was pared by 6 bases and J by 1 base, with 18 bases between. The CDR3 covers 16 residues. The CDR3 is CASRNSGTLINYGYTF. The CDR3 nucleotides are TGTGCCAGTAGGAACTCCGGGACCCTCATTAACTATGGCTACACCTTC.

This chain joins TRBV30 and TRBJ2-7, with TRBD1 matching over 7 bases. V dropped 6 bases and J dropped 6; count of bases not matched to a gene: 5. Germline V gene lookup returns CDR1 GTSNPN and CDR2 SVGIG (reference sequence). This CDR3 spans 11 amino acids. The DNA of the CDR3 is TGTGCCTGCCGGACAGGTGCCGAGCAGTACTTC. This translates into CACRTGAEQYF.

The chain employs TRBV28 and TRBJ1-1; possibly TRBD1 for D (5 bases). CDR3 length: 15 residues. The V and J ends lost 4 bases and 6 bases respectively, with 18 bases between them. Germline assignment: CDR1 MDHEN and CDR2 SYDVKM. The CDR3 nucleotides read TGTGCCAGCAGTTCGGCAGGGAAGATTCAGGCTGAAGCTTTCTTT. Residues: CASSSAGKIQAEAFF.

The J gene is TRBJ1-1, the V gene TRBV18; D gene ambiguous. V gave up 1 base and J gave up 4 bases, with 19 bases separating them. The CDR3 totals 17 residues. Germline CDR1 KGHSH, CDR2 LQKENI. CDR3 nucleotides: TGTGCCAGCTCACCACGAGAAGATTACCCCGAAGGCACTGAAGCTTTCTTT. Its protein is CASSPREDYPEGTEAFF.

The chain couples TRBV6-1 to TRBJ1-6; no firm D call. The CDR3 has 15 residues. Looked up from germline, CDR1 is MNHNS and CDR2 is SASEGT. Trimming removed 8 bases from V and 0 bases from J, with 11 bases in between. CDR3 amino acids: CASRIAISYNSPLHF. The CDR3 region has the DNA TGTGCCAGCCGCATAGCCATCTCCTATAATTCACCCCTCCACTTT.

Note on this clone: A read error is likely, as this CDR3 ends without the conserved phenylalanine or tryptophan. The DNA is left out, because the CDR3 cannot be placed on it with certainty; the CDR3 is given as TCRdb lists it. The V call is TRBV2, the J call TRBJ1-1; the table assigns TRBD1, which was not confirmed against the DNA. Per germline, CDR1 SNHLY and CDR2 FYNNEI. Inclusive of both ends, the CDR3 amounts to 12 amino acids. CDR3 sequence: CASSFAGGSEFI.

V gene TRBV5-6 combines with J gene TRBJ2-3, with TRBD2 matching 8 bases. The CDR3 has 17 amino acids. V shed 0 bases, J shed 7 bases, and the junction held 13 bases outside the gene matches. Germline V lookup: CDR1 SGHDT, CDR2 YYEEEE. CDR3 in amino acids: CASSLGMDGGALYTQYF. The CDR3 DNA follows: TGTGCCAGCAGCTTGGGTATGGACGGGGGGGCCTTATATACGCAGTATTTT.

The J gene is TRBJ1-2, the V gene TRBV7-9; no clear D gene. The length of the CDR3 is 16 residues. Germline loops: CDR1 SEHNR, CDR2 FQNEAQ (reference sequence). Trimming removed 5 bases at V and 0 bases at J, with 16 bases between. Written as DNA, the CDR3 is TGTGCCAGCAGCCCTTCCCGGCCCTCAGCTAACTATGGCTACACCTTC. This codes for CASSPSRPSANYGYTF.

The V and J genes are TRBV18 and TRBJ1-4; D remains unclear. Germline CDR1 is KGHSH and CDR2 is LQKENI. The germline V and J ends were trimmed by 0 bases and 8 bases, with 10 bases remaining between them. The CDR3 loop spans 14 amino acids. The CDR3 nucleotides are TGTGCCAGCTCACCACCGTCCATTCAAGAAAAACTGTTTTTT. This codes for CASSPPSIQEKLFF. The full variable domain, its missing parts supplied by reference TRBV18 and TRBJ1-4, is NAGVMQNPRHLVRRRGQEARLRCSPMKGHSHVYWYRQLPEEGLKFMVYLQKENIIDESGMPKERFSAEFPKEGPSILRIQQVVRGDSAAYFCASSPPSIQEKLFFGSGTQLSVL.

The rearrangement joins TRBV2 to TRBJ2-3, with D unresolved. CDR3 size: 16 residues. Germline CDR1 SNHLY, CDR2 FYNNEI. With 7 bases removed from V and 0 bases from J, the gap between germline ends came to 17 bases. CDR3 region: CASIDGPTISTDTQYF. CDR3 nucleotides: TGTGCCAGCATAGATGGGCCAACCATTAGCACAGATACGCAGTATTTT.

The chain combines TRBV5-3 with TRBJ2-1; D is perhaps TRBD2 (5 bases). TRBV5-3 is designated an ORF whose function remains uncertain. The CDR3 runs 15 residues. V gave up 1 base and J gave up 11 bases, with 19 bases separating them. For the CDR3, the DNA is TGTGCCAGAAGCTTGCGGGCTAGCCTATTAAACCAGCAGTTCTTC. The encoded protein is CARSLRASLLNQQFF.

The chain links TRBV6-4 to TRBJ2-1; 11 nucleotides agree with TRBD2. Trimming cost V 4 bases and J 6 bases; bases outside gene matches: 2. Germline assignment: CDR1 MRHNA and CDR2 SNTAGT. CDR3 length: 14 amino acids. CDR3 protein: CASSASGGSNEQFF. The CDR3 coding sequence is TGTGCCAGCAGTGCTAGCGGGGGGAGCAATGAGCAGTTCTTC.

This chain connects TRBV7-2 to TRBJ1-4; possible D gene TRBD1, 5 bases. V was trimmed by 3 bases and J by 5 bases, leaving 13 bases between them. Germline values: CDR1 SGHTA, CDR2 FQGNSA. The CDR3 is made up of 15 amino acids. CDR3 amino acids: CASSFRRGRNEKLFF. The CDR3 DNA follows: TGTGCCAGCAGCTTCCGCCGGGGGAGAAATGAAAAACTGTTTTTT.

The genes are TRBV27 and TRBJ1-5, with D perhaps matching TRBD1 (6 bases). This CDR3 is 12 amino acids long. Trimming cost V 10 bases and J 7 bases, with 14 bases left between them. Germline CDR1 and CDR2: MNHEY and SMNVEV (reference sequence). Here the CDR3 reads CATPRGGQPQHF. CDR3 DNA sequence: TGTGCCACTCCTAGGGGGGGGCAGCCCCAGCATTTT.

The chain's CDR3 is CASSQGPGDYEQYF. CDR3 coding DNA: TGTGCCAGCAGCCAAGGGCCCGGGGACTACGAGCAGTACTTC. The rearrangement joins TRBV14 to TRBJ2-7; possible D gene TRBD2, 5 bases. Germline V gene sequence: CDR1 SGHDN, CDR2 FVKESK. V was clipped by 1 base and J by 3 bases, with 10 bases between them. The length of the CDR3 is 14 residues. Based on the CDR3 plus reference TRBV14 and TRBJ2-7, the full variable domain is EAGVTQFPSHSVIEKGQTVTLRCDPISGHDNLYWYRRVMGKEIKFLLHFVKESKQDESGMPNNRFLAERTGGTYSTLKVQPAELEDSGVYFCASSQGPGDYEQYFGPGTRLTVT.

The CDR3 is CASSVAGGNTEAFF. In DNA, the CDR3 is TGTGCCAGCAGCGTAGCAGGGGGAAACACTGAAGCTTTCTTT. V usage is TRBV9 and J usage is TRBJ1-1, with 7 bases that match TRBD1. Per the germline V gene, CDR1 is SGDLS and CDR2 is YYNGEE. V lost 0 bases, J lost 2 bases, and 1 base stayed unmatched. CDR3 size: 14 residues.

The rearrangement uses TRBV7-9 and TRBJ1-1; no clear D. This CDR3 region has 13 residues. Trimming shortened V by 2 bases and J by 2 bases, and 6 bases separated the two germline ends. Germline V gene data show CDR1 as SEHNR and CDR2 as FQNEAQ (reference sequence). CDR3 sequence: CASSLKANTEAFF. The CDR3 bases are TGTGCCAGCAGCTTAAAAGCTAACACTGAAGCTTTCTTT.

The V call is TRBV4-1, the J call TRBJ2-1; 8 bases are shared with TRBD1. V shed 3 bases and J 9 bases; nucleotides not matched to a gene: 1. Germline V gives CDR1 MGHRA, CDR2 YSYEKL. CDR3 length: 12 residues. The CDR3 nucleotides are TGCGCCAGCAGCCACACAGGGGGTGAGCAGTTCTTC. The encoded protein is CASSHTGGEQFF.

The chain joins TRBV19 to TRBJ1-4; a possible D gene is TRBD1 (5 bases). The germline V gene has CDR1 LNHDA and CDR2 SQIVND (reference sequence). This CDR3 is 15 amino acids long. The V end lost 4 bases, the J end lost 5 bases, and 14 bases lay between the germline ends. CDR3 sequence reads: CASSTRLGVNEKLFF. As DNA, the CDR3 is TGTGCCAGTAGTACTAGGTTAGGGGTGAATGAAAAACTGTTTTTT.

The chain links TRBV11-2 to TRBJ2-5; TRBD1 is a possible D gene (6 bases). V was pared by 4 bases and J by 2 bases, with 11 bases between. This CDR3 is 14 amino acids long. Germline V gene lookup returns CDR1 SGHAT and CDR2 FQNNGV. CDR3 region: CASSSSDSQETQYF. Here the CDR3 DNA reads TGTGCCAGCAGCTCATCGGACAGTCAAGAGACCCAGTACTTC.

The V and J genes are TRBV30 and TRBJ2-7; TRBD2 matches at 8 bases. The CDR3 contains 13 residues. V shed 4 bases and J 5 bases; nucleotides not matched to a gene: 7. Germline loops: CDR1 GTSNPN, CDR2 SVGIG (reference sequence). CDR3 DNA sequence: TGTGCCTGGAAATCCGGGACTAGTCACGAGCAGTACTTC. This encodes CAWKSGTSHEQYF.

V is TRBV30 and J is TRBJ2-2; TRBD1 might be the D (6 bases). CDR3 length: 13 residues. Trimming took 4 bases from V and 4 from J, leaving 10 bases between them. In germline, CDR1 is GTSNPN, CDR2 SVGIG (reference sequence). Here the CDR3 DNA reads TGTGCCTGGACTGGACAGCTCACCGGGGAGCTGTTTTTT. It codes for CAWTGQLTGELFF.